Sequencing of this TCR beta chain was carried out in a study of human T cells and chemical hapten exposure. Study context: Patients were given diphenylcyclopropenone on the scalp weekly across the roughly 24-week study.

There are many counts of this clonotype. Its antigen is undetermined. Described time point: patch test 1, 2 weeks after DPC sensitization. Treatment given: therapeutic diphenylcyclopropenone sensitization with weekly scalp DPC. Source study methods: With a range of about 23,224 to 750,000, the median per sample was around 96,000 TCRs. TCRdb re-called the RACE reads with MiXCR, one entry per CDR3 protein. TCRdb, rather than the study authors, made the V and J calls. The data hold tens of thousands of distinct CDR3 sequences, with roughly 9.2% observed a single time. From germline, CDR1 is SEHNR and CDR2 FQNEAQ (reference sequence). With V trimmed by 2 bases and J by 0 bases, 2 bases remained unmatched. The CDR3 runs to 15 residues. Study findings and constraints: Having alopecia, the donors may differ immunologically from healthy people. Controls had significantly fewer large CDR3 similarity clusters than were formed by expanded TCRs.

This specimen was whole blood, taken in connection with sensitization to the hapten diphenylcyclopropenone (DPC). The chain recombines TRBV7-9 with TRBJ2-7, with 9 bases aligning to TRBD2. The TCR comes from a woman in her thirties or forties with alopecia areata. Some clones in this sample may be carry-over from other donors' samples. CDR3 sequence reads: CASSLSSGASYEQYF. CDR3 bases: TGTGCCAGCAGCTTATCTAGCGGGGCCTCCTACGAGCAGTACTTC.